This passage covers 28 T cell receptor beta chains from one sample sequenced in a study of shared clonotypes between healthy human individuals. The assay was immunoSEQ multiplex PCR, and TCRdb's table has in-frame clones only and misses some. The sample lists around 750,000 clones, under 80% occurring once. Sequencing input: memory CD4+ T cells sorted from blood. Stated subset: CD45RA-negative fraction. The receptors here all came from a woman in her thirties in good health.

In its sample, this clone ranks as medium-sized (0.01 to 0.1%). The V gene is TRBV18, the J gene TRBJ2-1, with 7 positions matching TRBD2. This CDR3 has 17 residues. Germline V CDR1 and CDR2: KGHSH, LQKENI. V was pared by 2 bases and J by 5 bases, with 12 bases of the junction left unmatched. The CDR3: CASSPRTAGTTNNEQFF. CDR3 nucleotides: TGTGCCAGCTCACCAAGAACAGCCGGGACTACCAACAATGAGCAGTTCTTC. Drawing the rest from reference TRBV18 and TRBJ2-1, the complete variable domain is NAGVMQNPRHLVRRRGQEARLRCSPMKGHSHVYWYRQLPEEGLKFMVYLQKENIIDESGMPKERFSAEFPKEGPSILRIQQVVRGDSAAYFCASSPRTAGTTNNEQFFGPGTRLTVL.

The chain uses TRBV7-7 and TRBJ2-6; the D gene is possibly TRBD2 (6 bases). V was trimmed by 3 bases and J by 0 bases, leaving 6 bases between them. The germline gives CDR1 SSHAT, CDR2 FNYEAQ (reference sequence). The CDR3 has 15 amino acids. The CDR3 loop is CASSFGGSGANVLTF. CDR3 coding DNA: TGTGCCAGCAGCTTCGGGGGCTCTGGGGCCAACGTCCTGACTTTC. Full variable domain (remainder filled in from reference TRBV7-7 and TRBJ2-6): GAGVSQSPRYKVTKRGQDVTLRCDPISSHATLYWYQQALGQGPEFLTYFNYEAQPDKSGLPSDRFSAERPEGSISTLTIQRTEQRDSAMYRCASSFGGSGANVLTFGAGSRLTVL.

This chain links TRBV28 with TRBJ2-1, with a possible D match to TRBD1 (6 bases). The V end was cut by 4 bases, the J end by 7 bases, with 17 bases between. CDR1 and CDR2 (germline): MDHEN, SYDVKM. CDR3 length equals 15 residues. CDR3 DNA: TGTGCCAGCAGTTACCGAGGCGCAGGGGAAAATGAGCAGTTCTTC. Its protein is CASSYRGAGENEQFF.

CDR3 DNA: TGTGCCAGCAGTTTACCCGCGACAGGGGTAAACTATGGCTACACCTTC. Translated, it gives CASSLPATGVNYGYTF. The chain uses TRBV28 and TRBJ1-2; 8 bases line up with TRBD1. The J segment lost 2 bases and the V segment lost 2 bases, leaving 7 bases of the junction unmatched. Per germline, CDR1 MDHEN and CDR2 SYDVKM. The CDR3 covers 16 residues.

This clone was counted a single time. The chain links TRBV7-9 to TRBJ2-2; no definite D call. CDR3 length equals 16 residues. From germline, CDR1 is SEHNR and CDR2 FQNEAQ (reference sequence). Trimming stripped 1 base from V and 4 bases from J, with 13 bases between. This CDR3 reads CASSLVATSRTGELFF. As DNA, the CDR3 is TGTGCCAGCAGCTTAGTGGCTACAAGCCGCACCGGGGAGCTGTTTTTT.

Here the CDR3 reads CASRGTEQPQHF. The CDR3 DNA reads as TGCGCCAGCAGGGGGACAGAACAGCCCCAGCATTTT. This sequence joins TRBV10-1 and TRBJ1-5, with 7 bases identical to TRBD1. The CDR3 length is 12 residues. The germline V gene encodes CDR1 WNHNN and CDR2 SYGVQD (reference sequence). Trimming took 6 bases from V and 7 from J; bases not matched to a gene: 3.

This clone was seen a single time. The rearrangement uses TRBV7-2 and TRBJ2-7; TRBD2 matches at 7 bases. The germline gives CDR1 SGHTA, CDR2 FQGNSA. The V and J ends lost 5 bases and 1 base, in that order; junction bases with no gene match: 2. This CDR3 has 13 residues. CDR3 nucleotide sequence: TGTGCCAGCAGCCAGCGGGGTTCCTACGAGCAGTACTTC. It translates to CASSQRGSYEQYF. Full variable domain (missing parts from reference TRBV7-2 and TRBJ2-7): GAGVSQSPSNKVTEKGKDVELRCDPISGHTALYWYRQSLGQGLEFLIYFQGNSAPDKSGLPSDRFSAERTGGSVSTLTIQRTQQEDSAVYLCASSQRGSYEQYFGPGTRLTVT.

The chain employs TRBV29-1 and TRBJ1-1; D remains ambiguous. Germline CDR1 SQVTM, CDR2 ANQGSEA. This CDR3 comprises 11 residues. Trimming took off 7 bases at V and 0 bases at J, with 6 bases between the two ends. DNA for the CDR3: TGCAGCGGCTCGTTGAACACTGAAGCTTTCTTT. This gives the protein CSGSLNTEAFF.

The chain joins TRBV19 to TRBJ2-7, with 14 bases that match TRBD2. Germline lookup yields CDR1 LNHDA and CDR2 SQIVND (reference sequence). This CDR3 has 16 residues. Trimming at V came to 5 bases and at J to 6 bases, leaving 9 bases not matched to a gene. CDR3 sequence: CASSPWGLAGEGEQYF. The CDR3 DNA reads as TGTGCCAGTAGTCCCTGGGGACTAGCGGGAGAAGGCGAGCAGTACTTC.

The genes are TRBV5-1 and TRBJ2-3, with D maybe TRBD2 (6 bases). Looked up from germline, CDR1 is SGHRS and CDR2 is YFSETQ. The CDR3 is 15 residues long. Trimming took off 5 bases at V and 6 bases at J, with 19 bases between the two ends. The chain's CDR3 is CASSRSSGLYDTQYF. In nucleotides, the CDR3 is TGCGCCAGCAGTCGCTCTTCGGGACTTTATGATACGCAGTATTTT.

The chain joins TRBV2 to TRBJ2-3, with 8 bases fitting TRBD1. CDR1 and CDR2 (germline): SNHLY, FYNNEI. This CDR3 region has 14 residues. Trimming at V came to 7 bases and at J to 4 bases, leaving 7 bases not matched to a gene. The CDR3 DNA follows: TGTGCCAGCAATTCACAGGGGGAGGCAGATACGCAGTATTTT. Its translation is CASNSQGEADTQYF.

This clone was detected once. V and J are TRBV29-1 and TRBJ2-5; possible D gene TRBD2, 5 bases. The CDR3 contains 12 residues. Trimming shortened V by 4 bases and J by 5 bases, and 11 bases separated the two germline ends. Germline V CDR1 and CDR2: SQVTM, ANQGSEA. CDR3 DNA: TGCAGCGTTGGGAGGATTACGGAGACCCAGTACTTC. Translating it yields CSVGRITETQYF.

This clone was seen only a few times. A read error may explain this, as a much larger clone is one base away. The chain's CDR3 is CASSSHNEQFF. The CDR3 region has the DNA TGTGCCAGCAGTAGCCACAATGAGCAGTTCTTC. The genes are TRBV2 and TRBJ2-1; no reliable D call. The CDR3 is 11 residues long. The V end lost 5 bases, the J end lost 5 bases, and 4 bases lay between the germline ends. Germline assignment: CDR1 SNHLY and CDR2 FYNNEI. Full variable domain (rest looked up from reference TRBV2 and TRBJ2-1): EPEVTQTPSHQVTQMGQEVILRCVPISNHLYFYWYRQILGQKVEFLVSFYNNEISEKSEIFDDQFSVERPDGSNFTLKIRSTKLEDSAMYFCASSSHNEQFFGPGTRLTVL.

CDR3 amino acids: CASSYGTSGNQETQYF. The CDR3, as DNA: TGCGCCAGCAGCTATGGGACTAGCGGTAACCAAGAGACCCAGTACTTC. The chain joins TRBV5-1 to TRBJ2-5, with 11 positions matching TRBD2. The CDR3 is made up of 16 amino acids. V trimming: 3 bases; J trimming: 0 bases; junction bases outside the gene matches: 4. Germline V CDR1 and CDR2: SGHRS, YFSETQ.

This sequence joins TRBV7-2 and TRBJ2-5; tentatively, D is TRBD1 or TRBD2 (5 bases each). Germline values: CDR1 SGHTA, CDR2 FQGNSA. V lost 1 base and J lost 5, with 11 bases in between. The CDR3 sequence is 14 residues long. CDR3 loop: CASSLVTGPETQYF. DNA for the CDR3: TGTGCCAGCAGCTTAGTAACGGGGCCGGAGACCCAGTACTTC.

The chain combines TRBV18 with TRBJ1-1; D remains ambiguous. Looked up from germline, CDR1 is KGHSH and CDR2 is LQKENI. The V end lost 5 bases, the J end lost 4 bases, and 14 bases lay between the germline ends. This CDR3 has 14 residues. CDR3 coding DNA: TGTGCCAGCTCATTTGACACAACTCGCACTGAAGCTTTCTTT. Protein: CASSFDTTRTEAFF.

This clone was seen just once. J is TRBJ1-1 and V is TRBV5-8; D unresolved. The germline V gene encodes CDR1 SGHTS and CDR2 YDEGEE. V was clipped by 3 bases and J by 0 bases, with 9 bases between them. CDR3 length: 14 residues. The CDR3 bases are TGTGCCAGCAGCTCCCTCATCATGAACACTGAAGCTTTCTTT. Encoded protein: CASSSLIMNTEAFF.

The genes are TRBV7-2 and TRBJ2-1; weak D call: TRBD1 (6 bases). Germline-derived CDR1 and CDR2 are SGHTA and FQGNSA. The CDR3 loop spans 15 amino acids. V was clipped by 1 base and J by 6 bases, with 13 bases between them. CDR3 sequence: CASSLVGRGCNEQFF. The CDR3 DNA follows: TGTGCCAGCAGCTTAGTAGGCAGGGGATGCAATGAGCAGTTCTTC. Complete variable domain (other parts from reference TRBV7-2 and TRBJ2-1): GAGVSQSPSNKVTEKGKDVELRCDPISGHTALYWYRQSLGQGLEFLIYFQGNSAPDKSGLPSDRFSAERTGGSVSTLTIQRTQQEDSAVYLCASSLVGRGCNEQFFGPGTRLTVL.

This chain links TRBV11-2 with TRBJ2-7, with TRBD2 matching over 10 bases. CDR1 is SGHAT and CDR2 is FQNNGV in the germline V gene. Trimming cost V 1 base and J 3 bases; bases outside gene matches: 9. The CDR3 contains 17 residues. CDR3 bases: TGTGCCAGCAGCTTAGGGGATCCTAGCGGGGGATACTACGAGCAGTACTTC. This encodes CASSLGDPSGGYYEQYF.

The chain recombines TRBV27 with TRBJ2-5; the match to TRBD1 covers 7 bases. CDR1 MNHEY and CDR2 SMNVEV come from the germline V gene (reference sequence). CDR3 length: 14 amino acids. Trimming at V came to 5 bases and at J to 0 bases, leaving 3 bases not matched to a gene. CDR3 DNA: TGTGCCAGCAGTCGCAGGGGGAACCAAGAGACCCAGTACTTC. It yields the protein CASSRRGNQETQYF.

In nucleotides, the CDR3 is TGTGCCTGGAGGAGAGGGACAGGGGGCACTGAAGCTTTCTTT. Translation: CAWRRGTGGTEAFF. The chain couples TRBV30 to TRBJ1-1; 11 positions match TRBD1. Germline CDR1 GTSNPN, CDR2 SVGIG (reference sequence). The CDR3 runs to 14 residues. V trimming: 3 bases; J trimming: 4 bases; junction bases outside the gene matches: 4.

The chain joins TRBV9 to TRBJ2-1; tentatively, D is TRBD1 or TRBD2 (5 bases each). The CDR3 is 15 residues long. Germline V gene lookup returns CDR1 SGDLS and CDR2 YYNGEE. The V gene lost 6 bases and the J gene lost 0 bases, with 13 bases spanning the gap. The CDR3 DNA reads TGTGCCAGCACCGTGGGGGAGAGCTCCTACAATGAGCAGTTCTTC. It translates to CASTVGESSYNEQFF.

The rearrangement joins TRBV10-3 to TRBJ1-2; no reliable D call. Germline CDR1 is ENHRY and CDR2 is SYGVKD. The CDR3 runs to 13 residues. V lost 6 bases and J 4 bases, leaving 12 bases between the germline ends. This chain's CDR3 is CAIRGITSYGYTF. The CDR3, as DNA: TGTGCCATCAGGGGGATTACTAGCTATGGCTACACCTTC.

J is TRBJ1-5 and V is TRBV25-1; D is unclear. The germline gives CDR1 MGHDK, CDR2 SYGVNS. The CDR3 extends over 16 amino acids. The V gene lost 6 bases and the J gene lost 4 bases, with 19 bases spanning the gap. CDR3 sequence reads: CASRELGSHPNQPQHF. As DNA, the CDR3 is TGTGCCAGCAGGGAGCTTGGGTCACACCCTAATCAGCCCCAGCATTTT. The entire variable domain, with the rest obtained from reference TRBV25-1 and TRBJ1-5, is as follows: EADIYQTPRYLVIGTGKKITLECSQTMGHDKMYWYQQDPGMELHLIHYSYGVNSTEKGDLSSESTVSRIRTEHFPLTLESARPSHTSQYLCASRELGSHPNQPQHFGDGTRLSIL.

The J gene is TRBJ2-1, the V gene TRBV6-1; the D gene is possibly TRBD1 (6 bases). V gave up 4 bases and J gave up 9 bases, with 19 bases separating them. Germline values: CDR1 MNHNS, CDR2 SASEGT. This CDR3 has 15 amino acids. CDR3 coding DNA: TGTGCCAGCAGTGGGATCCAACAGGGTATTGGTGAGCAGTTCTTC. As protein: CASSGIQQGIGEQFF.

This chain connects TRBV5-1 to TRBJ1-2, with 8 bases matching TRBD1. The CDR3 is made up of 13 amino acids. V was clipped by 3 bases and J by 8 bases; unmatched bases: 6. From germline, CDR1 is SGHRS and CDR2 YFSETQ. CDR3 protein: CASSWTGTEGYTF. The CDR3 region has the DNA TGCGCCAGCAGCTGGACAGGGACGGAGGGCTACACCTTC. The full variable domain, its missing parts supplied by reference TRBV5-1 and TRBJ1-2, is KAGVTQTPRYLIKTRGQQVTLSCSPISGHRSVSWYQQTPGQGLQFLFEYFSETQRNKGNFPGRFSGRQFSNSRSEMNVSTLELGDSALYLCASSWTGTEGYTFGSGTRLTVV.

The chain is built from TRBV9 and TRBJ2-3, with TRBD2 identical over 12 bases. CDR3 length: 18 residues. J gave up 1 base and V 7 bases, and 13 bases lay outside the gene matches. Germline assignment: CDR1 SGDLS and CDR2 YYNGEE. CDR3 nucleotide sequence: TGTGCCAGCTCCTCCGGGACTAGCGGGTGGTTAGGCACAGATACGCAGTATTTT. Translated, it gives CASSSGTSGWLGTDTQYF.

The CDR3 reads CALGERERHTGELFF. The CDR3, as DNA: TGTGCCCTCGGGGAGCGGGAGCGCCACACCGGGGAGCTGTTTTTT. This chain joins TRBV30 and TRBJ2-2, with TRBD2 identical over 8 bases. Germline V CDR1 and CDR2: GTSNPN, SVGIG (reference sequence). The CDR3 has 15 residues. Trimming took 8 bases from V and 3 from J; bases not matched to a gene: 11.